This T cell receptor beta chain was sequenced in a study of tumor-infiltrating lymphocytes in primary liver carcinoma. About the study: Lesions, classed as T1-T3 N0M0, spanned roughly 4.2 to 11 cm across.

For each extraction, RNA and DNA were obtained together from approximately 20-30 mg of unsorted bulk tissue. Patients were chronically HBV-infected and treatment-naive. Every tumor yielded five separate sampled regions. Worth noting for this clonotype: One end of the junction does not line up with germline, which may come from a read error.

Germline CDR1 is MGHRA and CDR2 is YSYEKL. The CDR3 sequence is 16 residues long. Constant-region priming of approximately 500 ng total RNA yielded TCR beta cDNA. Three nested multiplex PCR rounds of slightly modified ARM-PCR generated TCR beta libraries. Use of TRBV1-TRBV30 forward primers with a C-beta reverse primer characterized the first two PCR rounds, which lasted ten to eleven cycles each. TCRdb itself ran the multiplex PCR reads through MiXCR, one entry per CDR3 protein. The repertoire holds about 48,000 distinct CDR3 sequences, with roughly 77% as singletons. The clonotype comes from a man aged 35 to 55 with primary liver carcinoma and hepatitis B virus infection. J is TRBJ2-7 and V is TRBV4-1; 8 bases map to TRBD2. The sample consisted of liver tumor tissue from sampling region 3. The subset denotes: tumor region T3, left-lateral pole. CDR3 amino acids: CAGSQATAGEHYDQYF. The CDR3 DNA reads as TGCGCCGGCAGCCAAGCGACAGCGGGAGAACACTACGATCAGTACTTC.